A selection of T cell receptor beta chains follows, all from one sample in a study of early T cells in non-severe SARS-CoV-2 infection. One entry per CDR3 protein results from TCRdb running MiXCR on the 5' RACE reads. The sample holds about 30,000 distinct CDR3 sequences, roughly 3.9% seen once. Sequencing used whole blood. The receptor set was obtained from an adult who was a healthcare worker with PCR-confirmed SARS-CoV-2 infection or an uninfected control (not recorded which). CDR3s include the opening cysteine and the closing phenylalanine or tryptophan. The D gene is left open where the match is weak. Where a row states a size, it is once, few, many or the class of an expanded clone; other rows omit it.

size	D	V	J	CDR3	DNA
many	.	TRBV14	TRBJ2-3	CASSHRAGPTDTQYF	TGTGCCAGCAGCCACCGGGCGGGCCCCACAGATACGCAGTATTTT
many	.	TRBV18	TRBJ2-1	CASSPPGTSSYNEQFF	TGTGCCAGCTCACCACCAGGGACGTCTTCCTACAATGAGCAGTTCTTC
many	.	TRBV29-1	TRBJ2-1	CSALLSGRAVAYNEQFF	TGCAGCGCCCTACTTAGCGGCCGGGCGGTAGCCTACAATGAGCAGTTCTTC
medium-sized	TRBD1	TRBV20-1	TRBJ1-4	CSARDWTGWEKLFF	TGCAGTGCTAGAGATTGGACAGGTTGGGAAAAACTGTTTTTT
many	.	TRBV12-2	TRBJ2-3	CASRSHSDTQYF	TGTGCAAGTCGCTCCCACTCAGATACGCAGTATTTT
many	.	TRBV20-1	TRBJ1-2	CSASRGQGGGYTF	TGCAGTGCTAGTCGAGGGCAGGGAGGCGGCTACACCTTC
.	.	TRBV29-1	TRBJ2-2	CSGVRGSGELFF	TGCAGCGGGGTCAGGGGATCCGGGGAGCTGTTTTTT
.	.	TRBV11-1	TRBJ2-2	CASSLEATGELFF	TGTGCCAGCAGCTTAGAGGCCACCGGGGAGCTGTTTTTT
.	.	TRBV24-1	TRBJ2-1	CATGKLGASEEQFF	TGTGCCACCGGAAAATTGGGGGCTTCAGAAGAGCAGTTCTTC
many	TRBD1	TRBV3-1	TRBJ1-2	CASSAAGTGENYGYTF	TGTGCCAGCAGCGCAGCGGGGACAGGGGAAAACTATGGCTACACCTTC
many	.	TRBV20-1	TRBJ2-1	CSARAPGANEQFF	TGCAGTGCTAGAGCCCCAGGTGCCAATGAGCAGTTCTTC
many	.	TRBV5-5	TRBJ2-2	CASSFRTANTGELFF	TGTGCCAGCAGCTTCAGGACGGCGAACACCGGGGAGCTGTTTTTT
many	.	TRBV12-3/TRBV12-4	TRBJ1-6	CASSGWGYSPLHF	TGTGCCAGCAGTGGGTGGGGTTATTCACCCCTCCACTTT
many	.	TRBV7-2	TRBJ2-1	CASSTKRNSYNEQFF	TGTGCCAGCAGCACAAAGCGGAACTCCTACAATGAGCAGTTCTTC
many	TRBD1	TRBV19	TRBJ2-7	CASTPSDREYEQYF	TGTGCCAGTACGCCCTCGGACAGGGAATACGAGCAGTACTTC
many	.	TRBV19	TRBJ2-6	CASSIDPLGANVLTF	TGTGCCAGTAGTATAGACCCTCTAGGGGCCAACGTCCTGACTTTC